This T cell receptor beta chain emerged from a study of cytomegalovirus exposure and HLA in healthy donors. General study points: One later analysis, an examination of the roughly 110 validation repertoires, found that first-cohort TCR clusters tended to co-occur in them.

Comment on this clone: Antigen: not known.

Method: immunoSEQ multiplex PCR; TCRdb's copy keeps in-frame clones and lacks some. The sample lists 86,000 or so clones; 90% to 97% were seen once. This sequence originates from a man between 18 and 35 years old in good health and CMV-seropositive. What was sequenced was PBMCs.

CDR3 in amino acids: CASSPSGTGDEKLFF. The DNA of the CDR3 is TGCGCCAGCAGCCCCAGCGGGACAGGGGATGAAAAACTGTTTTTT. V gene TRBV4-1 combines with J gene TRBJ1-4, with 10 positions matching TRBD1. V shed 4 bases, J shed 6 bases, and the junction held 5 bases outside the gene matches. CDR3 length: 15 amino acids. Germline values: CDR1 MGHRA, CDR2 YSYEKL.